This T cell receptor (delta chain) appears in the sequencing data of a study of Vγ9Vδ2 T cells in congenital toxoplasmosis (dated by TCRdb to the early 2020s). Notes on the research overall: To diagnose congenital toxoplasmosis, IgG, IgM and IgA serology, Western blot and an in-house interferon-gamma release assay were used. The study compared gamma and delta chain CDR3 repertoires of sorted blood gammadelta T cells between congenitally T. gondii-infected and uninfected infants. Repertoires were sequenced from infants at 2 months after birth and at 1 year of age. TCR sequencing covered roughly five infected and about 11 uninfected infants at 2 months, plus 3 infected and 4 uninfected infants at 1 year. General conclusions and limits of the study: Compared with uninfected infants, infected infants at 2 months appeared to have fewer N additions in their TRGV9 and TRDV2 CDR3s, and this was especially true for TRDV2-TRDJ1 sequences. Germline-encoded fetal-type TRDV2 CDR3 sequences seemed to be more prevalent in infected than in uninfected 2-month-old infants, with an in utero expansion footprint being suggested. The repertoire differences between infected and uninfected infants were less clear at 1 year of age than at 2 months. Two months was the earliest age with enough suitable sample material for TCR repertoire analysis, so newborn repertoires were not sequenced. A public TRGV9 clonotype was highly prevalent in both infected and uninfected infants.

Concerning this clone: It has no known antigen specificity. A read error is possible here, since a much larger clone lies one base away.

Using SuperScript II, cDNA was generated through template-switch reverse transcription, with TRGC- and TRDC-specific primers combined in a single tube. The TRGC primer was designed for binding to both the TRGC1 and TRGC2 constant genes. TRG and TRD amplification used the KAPA Real-Time Library Amplification Kit, with AMPure XP bead purification between steps. Index PCR with the Nextera XT Index Kit was used to attach Illumina sequencing adapters. An Illumina MiSeq with the V2 300 kit was used to sequence the TRG and TRD amplicons, producing 150 bp paired-end reads. The study's processing was this. Before any further analysis, FastQC version 0.11.8 was used to check read quality. Reads were aligned to GenBank TRG or TRD reference genes, and CDR3 sequences were built with MiXCR version 3.0.3. Default MiXCR settings were used, apart from assembling TRDD gene segments from 3 instead of 5 consecutive nucleotides. N additions, CDR3 length, J segment length and clonotype sharing between samples were all calculated using VDJtools version 1.2.1. CDR3 sequences that were out of frame or contained stop codons were removed from the analysis. To look for overlap, the infant repertoires were checked against previously published Vgamma9Vdelta2 repertoires from fetal, cord blood and adult blood. TCRdb reprocessed the public data with the CATT caller; entries with the same nucleotide sequence were combined afterwards. The V and J calls and clone size are TCRdb's, not the authors'. The sample includes about 1,000 delta-chain clones, with roughly 20% observed a single time. The ten largest clonotypes hold 9.5% to 12% of the sample.

The same treatment, consisting of spiramycin and/or pyrimethamine plus sulfadiazine plus folinic acid, was given to mothers of infected and uninfected infants alike. All infants, infected and uninfected, were born by term delivery after more than 37 weeks of gestation. Approximately 900 uL of blood was turned into PBMCs through Lymphoprep gradient centrifugation, and the PBMCs were then cryopreserved in liquid nitrogen and sent to Belgium. Thawed PBMCs were labeled with Zombie NIR viability dye and stained with CD3, TCR gammadelta, Vgamma9 and Vdelta2 antibodies. Sorting of CD3+ TCRgammadelta+ T cells was performed on a FACSAria III, with a mean purity of around 98%. For each sample, the RNeasy Micro Kit was used to isolate RNA from around 10,000 sorted gammadelta T cells. The infants were born to mothers who were enrolled with primary T. gondii infection during pregnancy. Infant peripheral blood was collected at an outpatient microbiology and virology center in Pavia, Italy.

The CDR3, from cysteine to phenylalanine, totals 17 residues. Only the CDR3 region is kept as DNA, spanning 51 bases read in frame from base 1. The germline V gene encodes CDR1 GEAIGNYY and CDR2 EKD. The receptor's source is a child under 10 years old born to a mother with Toxoplasma gondii infection during pregnancy, either congenitally infected or uninfected (not recorded which). Sequencing was done on a sample of gamma-delta T cells from blood. TRDV2 is the V gene, and the J gene was not called; the table's D call TRDD3 went unverified against the DNA. Read as DNA, the sequence is TGTGCCTGTGACACCGCGGGATACCCTAAGTACACCGATAAACACATCTTT. This yields the protein CACDTAGYPKYTDKHIF.